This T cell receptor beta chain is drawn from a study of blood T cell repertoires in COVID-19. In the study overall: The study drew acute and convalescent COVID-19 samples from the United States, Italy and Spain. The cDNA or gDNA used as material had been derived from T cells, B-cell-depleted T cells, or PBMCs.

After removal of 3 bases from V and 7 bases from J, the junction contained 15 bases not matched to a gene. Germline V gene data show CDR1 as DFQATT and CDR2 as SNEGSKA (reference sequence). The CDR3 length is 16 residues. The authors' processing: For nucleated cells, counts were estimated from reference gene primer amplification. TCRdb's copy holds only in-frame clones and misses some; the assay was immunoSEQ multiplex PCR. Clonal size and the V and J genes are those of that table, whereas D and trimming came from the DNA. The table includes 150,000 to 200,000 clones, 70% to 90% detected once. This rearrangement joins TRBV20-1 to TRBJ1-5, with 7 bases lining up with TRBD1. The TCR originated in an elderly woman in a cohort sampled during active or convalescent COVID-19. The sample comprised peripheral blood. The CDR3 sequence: CSASLDRRFKGQPQHF. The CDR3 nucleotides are TGCAGTGCTAGTTTGGACAGGCGCTTCAAAGGACAGCCCCAGCATTTT.